This record concerns one T cell receptor beta chain sequence. Its antigen remains unknown. Within the sample, other DNA sequences also encode this same CDR3. V lost 3 bases and J lost 5, with 10 bases in between. Germline CDR1 MNHNY, CDR2 SVGAGI (reference sequence). The CDR3 runs to 13 residues. The sample comes from a study of shared clonotypes between healthy human individuals. Notes on the study in general: What naive subsets generally showed was a larger estimated richness than memory subsets showed. Shared across a few donors were roughly 5.3% of the naive CD4 clonotypes.

Per sorted-subset replicate PCR, input was about 180 ng DNA, representing 30,000 or so T cell genomes. The data were produced by immunoSEQ multiplex PCR, yet TCRdb's version contains in-frame clones alone and is incomplete. The repertoire consists of about 1.1 million clones, with roughly 80% occurring once and the leading ten covering over 0.8%. Memory CD4+ cells were the fraction left after CD45RA+ naive selection. V is TRBV6-6 and J is TRBJ1-2; TRBD1 might be the D (6 bases). This receptor was identified in a young man in good health. Some clones in this sample may be carry-over from other donors' samples. Specimen: memory CD4+ T cells from PBMCs. The subset was: CD45RA-negative fraction. CDR3 in amino acids: CASSYEQGYGYTF. The CDR3 DNA follows: TGTGCCAGCAGTTATGAACAGGGATATGGCTACACCTTC.